This T cell receptor (beta chain) was profiled in a study of spatial heterogeneity in lung cancer. About the research overall: For tumor regions, TCR transcript counts showed a strong correlation with a T cell module score derived from matched bulk RNA-seq.

Study conclusions and caveats: In tumors, expanded intratumoral alpha and beta TCR counts tracked mutation counts.

Documented time point: sample taken at primary tumor resection. The donors comprised about 74 untreated early-stage non-small cell lung cancer patients. The library protocol tagged each TCR cDNA with a unique molecular identifier. MiXCR was run by TCRdb on the 5' RACE reads, yielding one entry per CDR3 protein. The sample holds around 20,000 distinct CDR3 sequences, approximately 2.5% seen once. The CDR3 totals 19 residues. Trimming took off 2 bases at V and 0 bases at J, with 22 bases between the two ends. Germline V lookup: CDR1 SGDLS, CDR2 YYNGEE. This clonotype has at least ten counts. Its target is not known.

V and J are TRBV9 and TRBJ2-3, with D tentatively TRBD1 (6 bases). The sequence was collected from a male donor with early-stage non-small cell lung cancer. Sample: lung tumor tissue, taken at surgery. The CDR3, as DNA: TGTGCCAGCAGCGTGGGGACGGTCGGACAGTGGCAAAGCACAGATACGCAGTATTTT. Residues: CASSVGTVGQWQSTDTQYF.